Presented here are 9 T cell receptor beta chains from one specimen sequenced in a study of CD8+CD57+ T cells in acquired aplastic anemia. Previously, flow cytometry had revealed CD8+CD57+ cell expansion in the patients chosen for sequencing. According to the study, genomic DNA was the template for TCR beta VDJ and CDR3 profiling. MiXCR, run by TCRdb on the reads, gives a single entry per CDR3 protein. The sample yields approximately 250,000 distinct CDR3 sequences, roughly 80% seen once. The sequencing input was sorted CD4+, CD8+, or CD8+CD57+ T cells (not recorded which) from PBMCs. All receptors come from a human donor with aplastic anemia.

With respect to this clonotype: No DNA is shown, since the ends of the CDR3 on it are uncertain; the CDR3 is the one TCRdb lists. The chain is built from TRBV7-8 and TRBJ2-5; the DNA was not used to check the table's D call, TRBD1. Inclusive of both ends, the CDR3 amounts to 15 amino acids. Germline lookup yields CDR1 SGHVS and CDR2 FQNEAQ. CDR3 region: CASSLVHGALFFGYF.

V is TRBV7-8 and J is TRBJ2-3; either TRBD1 or TRBD2 may supply D (6 bases each). This CDR3 comprises 13 residues. Trimming took 8 bases from V and 10 from J, leaving 19 bases between them. Germline V gene lookup returns CDR1 SGHVS and CDR2 FQNEAQ. This CDR3 reads CASGDGGEAPQYF. The CDR3 nucleotides are TGTGCCAGCGGGGACGGGGGCGAAGCTCCGCAGTATTTT.

The rearrangement joins TRBV7-9 to TRBJ2-1; TRBD2 matches 7 bases. The V segment lost 3 bases and the J segment 8 bases; nucleotides outside the gene matches: 13. Per germline, CDR1 SEHNR and CDR2 FQNEAQ (reference sequence). The CDR3 has 16 residues. For the CDR3, the DNA is TGTGCCAGCAGCTTGCATACCAACGGGGGGAGCGATGAGCAGTTCTTC. This gives the protein CASSLHTNGGSDEQFF.

With regard to this clonotype: One junction end does not reproduce the germline sequence, and a read error may be involved. The chain is built from TRBV7-2 and TRBJ1-2; D gene ambiguous. The CDR3 totals 13 residues. CDR1 and CDR2 (germline): SGHTA, FQGNSA. CDR3: CASSQALAGGTQF. The CDR3 DNA reads TGCGCCAGCAGCCAAGCCCTTGCAGGTGGCACGCAGTTC.

V and J are TRBV5-1 and TRBJ1-4; 9 nucleotides align to TRBD1. The CDR3 has 17 residues. Germline trimming cut 0 bases from V and 7 bases from J; bases unmatched to any gene: 10. Germline V CDR1 and CDR2: SGHRS, YFSETQ. The DNA of the CDR3 is TGCGCCAGCAGCTTGGCCCAGGGACAGGGTTACACTGAAAAACTGTTTTTT. As protein: CASSLAQGQGYTEKLFF.

This chain links TRBV9 with TRBJ2-3, with 7 bases aligning to TRBD1. With V trimmed by 4 bases and J by 11 bases, 13 bases remained unmatched. The germline V gene encodes CDR1 SGDLS and CDR2 YYNGEE. This CDR3 contains 14 residues. CDR3 DNA: TGTGCCAGCAGCTTAGGGGGCTTTGGGGGAAAGCAGTATTTT. It yields the protein CASSLGGFGGKQYF.

To note about this clonotype: The junction and the germline gene differ at one end; a read error may be behind it. The chain is built from TRBV7-3 and TRBJ2-3; D remains unclear. Germline CDR1 SGHTA, CDR2 FQGTGA. The CDR3 has 14 residues. This chain's CDR3 is CASSQAPKTGGAYF. CDR3 DNA: TGTGCCAGCAGCCAAGCACCAAAGACTGGTGGAGCCTACTTT.

The chain employs TRBV7-2 and TRBJ2-2; D tentatively reads TRBD1 or TRBD2 (5 bases each). Germline V gene sequence: CDR1 SGHTA, CDR2 FQGNSA. The CDR3 consists of 15 residues. V was shortened by 6 bases and J by 11 bases, with 22 bases between the two germline ends. CDR3 coding DNA: TGTGCCAGCAGTGGACGACTGGGGGAGACCCGAGAGCTGTTTTTT. Its protein is CASSGRLGETRELFF.

This clonotype was counted once. The chain employs TRBV20-1 and TRBJ2-2; possibly TRBD2 for D (5 bases). CDR3 length: 15 residues. The germline V and J ends were trimmed by 5 bases and 0 bases, with 13 bases remaining between them. CDR1 is DFQATT, CDR2 SNEGSKA, per germline (reference sequence). This chain's CDR3 is CSAPGVASNTGELFF. The CDR3 DNA reads as TGCAGTGCTCCCGGCGTAGCGTCGAACACCGGGGAGCTGTTTTTT.